The T cell receptor beta chain described here comes from a study of early T cells in non-severe SARS-CoV-2 infection (dated by TCRdb to the early 2020s). Turning to the overall study: Bulk RNA from unsorted whole blood was used for TCR sequencing, so alpha and beta chains could not be paired. What the research found in general, with its limitations: VDJdb matching was skewed toward anti-spike CD8 responses, so virus-specific expansions were likely underestimated and private and CD4 specificities were missed.

With regard to this clonotype: Its antigen is currently not known. Qualities for individual bases were not recorded, and no much larger clone is one base off.

A case-control design nested within a healthcare worker cohort in London, UK, was used, with weekly nasopharyngeal swab PCR tests and blood sampling performed. Between 23 and 31 March 2020, the week of the UK lockdown, healthcare workers were enrolled and then followed up weekly for as long as 16 weeks. Libraries came from 5' RACE. Sequencing instrument: NextSeq 500. In the TCR library protocol, unique molecular identifiers were attached to individual cDNA molecules to correct for PCR bias and sequencing error. Sequencing covered both TCR alpha and beta chains, and within each sample the abundances of alpha and beta sequences were tightly co-correlated. In the paper's pipeline: Decombinator V4 was used to perform V gene, J gene and CDR3 annotation of TCR sequences. Expanded TCRs were defined as changing significantly between any two time points under a Poisson model with p below 0.0001. TCR abundances were normalised to the total number of TCRs sequenced per sample and were expressed as counts per million. VDJdb, accessed 1 November 2021, was searched for CMV, EBV and SARS-CoV-2 annotated TCRs, excluding TCRs annotated for multiple antigens. TCRdb reran the public reads through fastp at Q25 and MiXCR, keeping productive beta chains. Rows matching on CDR3 protein sequence are summarized as one entry with the most common DNA and genes. These V and J calls rely on TCRdb rather than the paper's analysis. This sample gives over 70,000 distinct CDR3 sequences in total; approximately 14% of them show up just once. The ten largest make up 5.5% to 8% of the sample.

The receptor's source is an adult who was a healthcare worker with PCR-confirmed SARS-CoV-2 infection or an uninfected control (not recorded which). Material: whole blood.

The nucleotides read TGCGCCAGCAGCCTGACAGGGGGCACAGCCAAAAACATTCAGTACTTC. Translated, this gives CASSLTGGTAKNIQYF. The chain is made from TRBV5-1 and TRBJ2-4, with 10 bases aligning to TRBD1. The germline V gene specifies SGHRS as CDR1 and YFSETQ as CDR2. The junction shows trimming of 4 bases on V and 0 bases on J, and the gene matches do not reach 4 bases of it. The CDR3 sequence holds 16 residues, the cysteine and phenylalanine included. The DNA shown is the 48-base CDR3, in frame from base 1.